Below, 15 T cell receptor beta chains from the same sample are listed, as sequenced in a study of T cells in narcolepsy. The table came from immunoSEQ multiplex PCR; TCRdb's copy has only in-frame clones and leaves some out. The repertoire holds about 17,000 clones, with just under 75% as singletons. The sample consisted of CD45RA- memory CD8+ T cells from PBMCs. The receptors were gathered from a human donor with narcolepsy.

The rearrangement links TRBV30 to TRBJ2-3, with 7 nucleotides matching TRBD1. V shed 7 bases, J shed 1 base, and the junction held 11 bases outside the gene matches. The CDR3 has 15 amino acids. Germline V lookup: CDR1 GTSNPN, CDR2 SVGIG (reference sequence). The CDR3 region is CASDPLGQGTDTQYF. The CDR3, as DNA: TGTGCCTCGGATCCCCTCGGACAGGGCACAGATACGCAGTATTTT.

The rearrangement uses TRBV7-3 and TRBJ2-3; D is perhaps TRBD1 (7 bases). Germline-derived CDR1 and CDR2 are SGHTA and FQGTGA. The CDR3 loop spans 15 amino acids. V dropped 5 bases and J dropped 6 bases, with 18 bases sitting between them. The CDR3 is CASSRTGGEADTQYF. CDR3 sequence (DNA): TGTGCCAGCAGCCGGACAGGAGGGGAAGCGGATACGCAGTATTTT.

The chain uses TRBV11-2 and TRBJ2-7; D is ambiguous. Germline V lookup: CDR1 SGHAT, CDR2 FQNNGV. The length of the CDR3 is 12 residues. V lost 0 bases and J 5 bases, leaving 5 bases between the germline ends. The CDR3 sequence: CASSLEVHEQYF. CDR3 nucleotides: TGTGCCAGCAGCTTAGAGGTCCACGAGCAGTACTTC.

The genes are TRBV7-8 and TRBJ2-3, with TRBD1 matching 10 bases. The CDR3 spans 15 residues. Germline CDR1 reads SGHVS; CDR2 reads FQNEAQ. Unmatched junction bases numbered 3, after V lost 0 bases and J lost 6 bases. The CDR3 nucleotides are TGTGCCAGCAGCTTAGCTGAGACAGGGGGCGATACGCAGTATTTT. This gives the protein CASSLAETGGDTQYF.

The rearrangement joins TRBV6-5 to TRBJ1-2, with 9 bases matching TRBD1. CDR1 is MNHEY and CDR2 is SVGAGI in the germline V gene. The CDR3 is 13 residues long. Trimming took 5 bases from V and 7 from J; bases not matched to a gene: 5. The CDR3 sequence: CASSIGQGFGYTF. CDR3 DNA sequence: TGTGCCAGCAGTATAGGACAGGGGTTTGGCTACACCTTC.

The J gene is TRBJ2-7, the V gene TRBV28; 11 bases align to TRBD1. CDR1 is MDHEN and CDR2 is SYDVKM in the germline V gene. This CDR3 spans 17 amino acids. The V segment lost 5 bases and the J segment 1 base; nucleotides outside the gene matches: 10. For the CDR3, the DNA is TGTGCCAGCAGTCCCCCGGACAGGGGGCGATCTTCCTACGAGCAGTACTTC. Translated, it gives CASSPPDRGRSSYEQYF.

This clone was recorded a few times. V is TRBV7-2 and J is TRBJ2-1; 9 positions match TRBD2. The CDR3 length is 15 residues. V was pared by 5 bases and J by 9 bases, with 11 bases of the junction left unmatched. The V gene's germline CDR1 is SGHTA and CDR2 FQGNSA. The CDR3 nucleotides are TGTGCCAGCAGCGCTAGGACTAGCGCGACGAGTGAGCAGTTCTTC. Translation: CASSARTSATSEQFF.

The V and J genes are TRBV27 and TRBJ1-1, with no clear D. CDR3 size: 12 residues. V was cut by 6 bases and J by 1 base, with 6 bases left in between. Germline CDR1 MNHEY, CDR2 SMNVEV (reference sequence). Written as DNA, the CDR3 is TGTGCCAGCAGGTCAGGGAACACTGAAGCTTTCTTT. Protein: CASRSGNTEAFF.

This chain links TRBV13 with TRBJ2-7; D is perhaps TRBD1 or TRBD2 (7 bases each). Germline CDR1 and CDR2: PRHDT and FYEKMQ (reference sequence). V gave up 5 bases and J gave up 2 bases, with 13 bases separating them. This CDR3 is 14 amino acids long. CDR3 in amino acids: CASSGGDSPYEQYF. CDR3 nucleotide sequence: TGTGCCAGCAGCGGGGGGGACAGTCCCTACGAGCAGTACTTC.

The chain is built from TRBV27 and TRBJ1-1; unclear D gene. The CDR3 runs 13 residues. Germline-derived CDR1 and CDR2 are MNHEY and SMNVEV (reference sequence). Trimming stripped 2 bases from V and 1 base from J, with 5 bases between. CDR3 bases: TGTGCCAGCAGTTTAACCGGGAACACTGAAGCTTTCTTT. Protein sequence: CASSLTGNTEAFF.

The V call is TRBV9, the J call TRBJ1-1; 7 positions agree with TRBD1. After removal of 4 bases from V and 2 bases from J, the junction contained 5 bases not matched to a gene. Germline CDR1 and CDR2: SGDLS and YYNGEE. This CDR3 is built from 14 residues. The CDR3 spells CASSSGQDNTEAFF. The CDR3 coding sequence is TGTGCCAGCAGCTCCGGACAGGACAACACTGAAGCTTTCTTT.

This chain connects TRBV19 to TRBJ2-1; 11 bases fit TRBD2. CDR1 and CDR2 (germline): LNHDA, SQIVND (reference sequence). The junction had 11 bases not matched to a gene; V was cut back by 5 bases and J by 8 bases. The CDR3 totals 16 residues. The chain's CDR3 is CASSSLAGGPFDEQFF. The CDR3 bases are TGTGCCAGTAGTTCTTTAGCGGGAGGGCCCTTCGATGAGCAGTTCTTC.

The V and J genes are TRBV5-1 and TRBJ2-1; D may be TRBD2 (6 bases). CDR1 SGHRS and CDR2 YFSETQ come from the germline V gene. CDR3 length: 14 amino acids. V was shortened by 4 bases and J by 4 bases, with 12 bases between the two germline ends. In nucleotides, the CDR3 is TGCGCCAGCAGCGGCGGGACTCCTTACAATGAGCAGTTCTTC. This encodes CASSGGTPYNEQFF.

The chain recombines TRBV4-1 with TRBJ2-7, with 9 bases matching TRBD1. The CDR3 loop spans 13 amino acids. Losses at the gene ends were 4 bases for V and 9 bases for J; bases not matched to a gene: 7. Germline V CDR1 and CDR2: MGHRA, YSYEKL. Written as DNA, the CDR3 is TGCGCCAGCAGCCTCACACAGGGGGCGGGGCAGTACTTC. Protein sequence: CASSLTQGAGQYF.

This chain connects TRBV9 to TRBJ1-2; no definite D call. The CDR3 covers 15 residues. V was pared by 0 bases and J by 1 base, with 10 bases between. CDR1 SGDLS and CDR2 YYNGEE come from the germline V gene. The CDR3 DNA follows: TGTGCCAGCAGCGTAGGGGCACTCGGTAACTATGGCTACACCTTC. Protein product: CASSVGALGNYGYTF.